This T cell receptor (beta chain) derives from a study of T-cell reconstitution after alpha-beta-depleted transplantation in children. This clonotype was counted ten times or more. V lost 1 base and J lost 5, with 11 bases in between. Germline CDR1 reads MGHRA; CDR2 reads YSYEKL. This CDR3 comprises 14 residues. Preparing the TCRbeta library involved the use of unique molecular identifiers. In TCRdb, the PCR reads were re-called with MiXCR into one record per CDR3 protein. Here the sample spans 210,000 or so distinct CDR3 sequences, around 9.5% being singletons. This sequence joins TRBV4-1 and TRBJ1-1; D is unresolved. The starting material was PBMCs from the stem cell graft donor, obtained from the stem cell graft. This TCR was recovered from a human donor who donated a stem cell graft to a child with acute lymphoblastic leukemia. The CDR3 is CASSQGARGTEAFF. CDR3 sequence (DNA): TGCGCCAGCAGCCAAGGAGCAAGAGGAACTGAAGCTTTCTTT.